The entry that follows covers one TCR beta chain sequence. Its antigen is unidentified. V shed 4 bases and J 6 bases; nucleotides not matched to a gene: 3. This CDR3 has 14 amino acids. CDR1 and CDR2 (germline): SGHRS, YFSETQ. The record originates from a study of follicular helper T cells after annual influenza vaccination. Study context: Some donors were sampled over the 2013-2014, 2014-2015 and 2015-2016 vaccinations.

Time point defined: 2014-2015 season, 7 days after vaccination. Adults received seasonal inactivated influenza vaccine, with sorted blood CD4 subsets sequenced before and after. Clones were read by immunoSEQ multiplex PCR, and TCRdb kept only the in-frame ones, dropping some. The sample contains roughly 3,000 clones, around 84% of which appear only once. Findings and limits, study-wide: Only about 9-21% of analyzed cells yielded productive TCRB sequences.

The sample in question was CXCR5+ CD38- circulating T follicular helper cells from blood, obtained 7 days after influenza vaccination. Subset: circulating Tfh, non-naive CD4+CXCR5+PD-1+ (ICOS+CD38+ or ICOS-CD38-). This receptor was taken from an adult who received the influenza vaccine. V gene TRBV5-1 combines with J gene TRBJ2-5; 13 bases agree with TRBD2. CDR3 nucleotides: TGCGCCAGCAGCGTACTAGCGGGGGGGAAGACCCAGTACTTC. Translating gives CASSVLAGGKTQYF.